These 20 T cell receptor beta chains were all obtained from the same sample, sequenced in a study of T cells in localized non-small cell lung cancer. Sequenced by immunoSEQ multiplex PCR; TCRdb stores in-frame clones only, minus some. The sample lists about 78,000 clones; 84% were seen once. This specimen consisted of peripheral blood, obtained before any cancer treatment. These receptors were taken from a man aged 40 to 70 with stage I lung adenocarcinoma.

The chain links TRBV7-8 to TRBJ1-1; 10 bases are a match to TRBD1. This CDR3 contains 16 residues. Germline V gene sequence: CDR1 SGHVS, CDR2 FQNEAQ. Losses at the gene ends were 1 base for V and 2 bases for J; bases not matched to a gene: 4. This CDR3 is CASSLGRDRGNTEAFF. CDR3 in DNA: TGTGCCAGCAGCTTAGGGAGGGACAGGGGTAACACTGAAGCTTTCTTT. The complete variable domain, with remaining parts taken from reference TRBV7-8 and TRBJ1-1, reads GAGVSQSPRYKVAKRGQDVALRCDPISGHVSLFWYQQALGQGPEFLTYFQNEAQLDKSGLPSDRFFAERPEGSVSTLKIQRTQQEDSAVYLCASSLGRDRGNTEAFFGQGTRLTVV.

The J gene is TRBJ2-2, the V gene TRBV9; 12 positions match TRBD2. V trimming: 1 base; J trimming: 5 bases; junction bases outside the gene matches: 12. In germline, CDR1 is SGDLS, CDR2 YYNGEE. The CDR3 covers 19 residues. CDR3 sequence reads: CASSVKGTSGPGMTGELFF. CDR3 sequence (DNA): TGTGCCAGCAGCGTAAAGGGGACTAGCGGGCCGGGGATGACCGGGGAGCTGTTTTTT.

V gene TRBV14 combines with J gene TRBJ2-7, with D perhaps matching TRBD2 (6 bases). Germline loops: CDR1 SGHDN, CDR2 FVKESK. The CDR3 is made up of 15 amino acids. The V gene lost 1 base and the J gene lost 4 bases, with 14 bases spanning the gap. Written as DNA, the CDR3 is TGTGCCAGCAGCCAAGCCCTGGCGGGGAAATACGAGCAGTACTTC. Its translation: CASSQALAGKYEQYF.

V gene TRBV5-1 combines with J gene TRBJ2-7, with D possibly matching TRBD2 (6 bases). Trimming took 2 bases from V and 2 from J, leaving 14 bases between them. Germline assignment: CDR1 SGHRS and CDR2 YFSETQ. CDR3 length equals 15 residues. CDR3 in amino acids: CASSLGAGSAYEQYF. The CDR3 nucleotides are TGCGCCAGCAGCTTAGGGGCGGGGTCGGCCTACGAGCAGTACTTC.

V usage is TRBV5-4 and J usage is TRBJ2-1, with 7 bases matching TRBD2. The CDR3 spans 16 residues. V dropped 3 bases and J dropped 5; count of bases not matched to a gene: 11. The germline gives CDR1 SGHNT, CDR2 YYREEE (reference sequence). The CDR3 nucleotides are TGTGCCAGCAGCTCGCTAGCGGACCCCGCCAACAATGAGCAGTTCTTC. The encoded protein is CASSSLADPANNEQFF.

V and J are TRBV5-5 and TRBJ2-3, with 7 nucleotides matching TRBD2. The V gene's germline CDR1 is SGHKS and CDR2 YYEKEE (reference sequence). Trimming at V came to 6 bases and at J to 6 bases, leaving 13 bases not matched to a gene. The CDR3 sequence is 15 residues long. CDR3 region: CASTQMTGGSDTQYF. For the CDR3, the DNA is TGTGCCAGCACCCAGATGACTGGCGGGAGTGATACGCAGTATTTT. The full variable domain, its missing parts supplied by reference TRBV5-5 and TRBJ2-3, is DAGVTQSPTHLIKTRGQQVTLRCSPISGHKSVSWYQQVLGQGPQFIFQYYEKEERGRGNFPDRFSARQFPNYSSELNVNALLLGDSALYLCASTQMTGGSDTQYFGPGTRLTVL.

V usage is TRBV10-3 and J usage is TRBJ2-3, with D unclear. The V end was cut by 6 bases, the J end by 2 bases, with 15 bases between. Germline V lookup: CDR1 ENHRY, CDR2 SYGVKD. The CDR3 covers 15 residues. Here the CDR3 reads CAISGPGTSTDTQYF. As DNA, the CDR3 is TGTGCCATCAGCGGACCCGGCACCTCCACAGATACGCAGTATTTT.

The rearrangement links TRBV11-2 to TRBJ2-3; TRBD2 is a possible D gene (6 bases). The CDR3 length is 14 residues. Germline values: CDR1 SGHAT, CDR2 FQNNGV. V was cut by 1 base and J by 1 base, with 6 bases left in between. The CDR3 DNA reads TGTGCCAGCAGCTTAGGGGGGGGCACAGATACGCAGTATTTT. Translated, it gives CASSLGGGTDTQYF. The entire variable domain, with the rest obtained from reference TRBV11-2 and TRBJ2-3, is as follows: EAGVAQSPRYKIIEKRQSVAFWCNPISGHATLYWYQQILGQGPKLLIQFQNNGVVDDSQLPKDRFSAERLKGVDSTLKIQPAKLEDSAVYLCASSLGGGTDTQYFGPGTRLTVL.

The V gene is TRBV5-3, the J gene TRBJ2-7, with D perhaps TRBD2 (6 bases). TRBV5-3 qualifies as an ORF whose function is uncertain. The ends were cut back, 2 bases at V and 3 bases at J, with 6 bases in the middle. The CDR3 runs to 12 residues. CDR3 bases: TGTGCCAGAAGCTTCGGGGGCTACGAGCAGTACTTC. Amino acid sequence: CARSFGGYEQYF.

The chain couples TRBV4-2 to TRBJ2-7; D is uncertain. Trimming stripped 0 bases from V and 0 bases from J, with 12 bases between. Germline CDR1 reads LGHNA; CDR2 reads YNFKEQ. The CDR3 has 16 residues. The CDR3 DNA follows: TGTGCCAGCAGCCAAGATTCGGCTTCCAGCTCCTACGAGCAGTACTTC. Its protein is CASSQDSASSSYEQYF.

V gene TRBV28 combines with J gene TRBJ2-7; 11 bases are shared with TRBD2. This CDR3 spans 14 amino acids. Germline-derived CDR1 and CDR2 are MDHEN and SYDVKM. The J segment lost 3 bases and the V segment lost 4 bases, leaving 2 bases of the junction unmatched. The CDR3: CASSYLAGGYEQYF. CDR3 in DNA: TGTGCCAGCAGTTATCTAGCGGGAGGCTACGAGCAGTACTTC.

This clone was observed once. The rearrangement uses TRBV7-2 and TRBJ2-3; TRBD2 matches at 9 bases. Unmatched junction bases numbered 17, after V lost 4 bases and J lost 6 bases. The germline V gene has CDR1 SGHTA and CDR2 FQGNSA. The CDR3 is 18 amino acids. Written as DNA, the CDR3 is TGTGCCAGCAGCTCCTGGAGGGGACTAGCCGGGGGCGGGGATACGCAGTATTTT. Translating gives CASSSWRGLAGGGDTQYF.

The rearrangement uses TRBV5-6 and TRBJ2-6; D is undetermined. Trimming removed 3 bases at V and 5 bases at J, with 9 bases between. Germline CDR1 reads SGHDT; CDR2 reads YYEEEE. The CDR3 extends over 14 amino acids. The CDR3 spells CASSSGSRANVLTF. The CDR3 DNA sequence: TGTGCCAGCAGCTCAGGATCCCGGGCCAACGTCCTGACTTTC.

This chain's CDR3 is CAWSLLGQRNGYTF. The CDR3 DNA reads as TGTGCCTGGAGTCTACTGGGGCAGCGCAATGGCTACACCTTC. This rearrangement joins TRBV30 to TRBJ1-2, with a tentative D call TRBD1 (5 bases). Between the trimmed V and J ends, which lost 2 bases and 6 bases, there was a span of 16 bases. CDR3 length equals 14 residues. Germline values: CDR1 GTSNPN, CDR2 SVGIG (reference sequence).

This clone has a handful of counts. This chain links TRBV2 with TRBJ2-3; D remains ambiguous. Germline V CDR1 and CDR2: SNHLY, FYNNEI. V gave up 7 bases and J gave up 5 bases, with 16 bases separating them. CDR3 length: 14 residues. CDR3 region: CASKEAARVDTQYF. The DNA of the CDR3 is TGTGCCAGCAAAGAAGCAGCCAGAGTAGATACGCAGTATTTT.

The J gene is TRBJ1-2, the V gene TRBV2, with a weak D call TRBD1 (6 bases). The germline V gene encodes CDR1 SNHLY and CDR2 FYNNEI. The CDR3 runs 13 residues. V shed 5 bases and J shed 3 bases, with 10 bases lying between them. The CDR3 DNA sequence: TGTGCCAGCAGTCCAGGGGCAGACTATGGCTACACCTTC. Its translation is CASSPGADYGYTF.

The gene calls are TRBV5-6 and TRBJ2-3, with D hard to call. Per the germline V gene, CDR1 is SGHDT and CDR2 is YYEEEE. Trimming pared 4 bases from V and 1 base from J, leaving 19 bases between. The CDR3 contains 17 residues. The DNA of the CDR3 is TGTGCCAGCAGCCAGGTCTATAGGTTCAGCCGCACAGATACGCAGTATTTT. Residues: CASSQVYRFSRTDTQYF.

The rearrangement joins TRBV7-3 to TRBJ2-2, with 12 bases identical to TRBD2. This CDR3 spans 18 amino acids. CDR1 and CDR2 (germline): SGHTA, FQGTGA. V lost 5 bases to trimming and J lost 4 bases; unmatched junction nucleotides: 11. As DNA, the CDR3 is TGTGCCAGCAGCCGGACTAGCGGGACCTGGACCGGCACCGGGGAGCTGTTTTTT. Protein: CASSRTSGTWTGTGELFF.

CDR3 bases: TGTGCCAGCAGCCCAGCCGGGACAGATAATGAAAAACTGTTTTTT. Its protein is CASSPAGTDNEKLFF. V and J are TRBV7-8 and TRBJ1-4, with 7 bases identical to TRBD1. This CDR3 contains 15 residues. The V gene end was trimmed by 5 bases and the J gene end by 4 bases; junction bases not matched to a gene: 7. Germline V gene lookup returns CDR1 SGHVS and CDR2 FQNEAQ.

This chain connects TRBV6-6 to TRBJ1-1; D remains ambiguous. The germline V gene encodes CDR1 MNHNY and CDR2 SVGAGI (reference sequence). The CDR3 is 13 residues long. V lost 5 bases, J lost 0 bases, and 7 bases lay in between. The CDR3 DNA sequence: TGTGCCAGCAGTCTCCTCATGAACACTGAAGCTTTCTTT. Encoded protein: CASSLLMNTEAFF.